This T cell receptor beta chain was retrieved from a study of shared clonotypes between healthy human individuals. Overall study: Each donor contributed plates that comprised three CD4 naive, three CD4 memory, two CD8 naive and one CD8 memory.

Study-level points and caveats: Sampling used blood alone; tissue repertoires probably differ. Donors were few, which limited the genetic and exposure-history diversity represented.

V dropped 4 bases and J dropped 7 bases, with 7 bases sitting between them. The CDR3 is made up of 11 amino acids. From germline, CDR1 is MNHEY and CDR2 SVGAGI. Genomic DNA belonging to each subset was distributed in equal measure over several immunoSEQ plates. Generated by immunoSEQ multiplex PCR, the TCRdb table keeps only in-frame clones and is missing some. The sample contains some 2.4 million clones, 93% of which appear only once. With respect to this clone: The target antigen is unknown.

The source of this sequence is a man younger than 35 in good health. Some clones in this sample may be carry-over from other donors' samples. The material sequenced was naive CD4+ T cells from PBMCs. The subset was: CD45RA+ positively selected. The chain recombines TRBV6-5 with TRBJ2-5, with D perhaps matching TRBD2 (5 bases). This CDR3 reads CASSFGGTQYF. The CDR3 DNA is TGTGCCAGCAGTTTTGGAGGGACCCAGTACTTC.